This entry describes one T cell receptor (beta chain). The CDR3 length is 14 residues. CDR1 and CDR2 (germline): SGHRS, YFSETQ. V gave up 4 bases and J gave up 4 bases, with 11 bases separating them. Primers included in the PCR were 60 Vbeta and 13 Jbeta primers. The method was immunoSEQ multiplex PCR; TCRdb's version includes in-frame clones alone and lacks a portion of them. The sample lists under 200,000 clones; approximately 83% were seen once. This sample is drawn from a study of cytomegalovirus exposure and HLA in healthy donors. Sequencing was carried out using PBMCs. The sequence derives from a man in his late teens or twenties in good health and CMV-seropositive. This chain connects TRBV5-1 to TRBJ2-2; D is possibly TRBD1 (5 bases). The CDR3 reads CASSDQTVTGELFF. DNA for the CDR3: TGCGCCAGCAGCGACCAGACAGTCACCGGGGAGCTGTTTTTT.